This TCR beta chain was documented in a study of blood T cell repertoires in COVID-19. Per the original methods: By means of reference gene primer amplification, nucleated cell counts were estimated. Clones were read by immunoSEQ multiplex PCR, and TCRdb kept only the in-frame ones, dropping some. The DNA was the basis for D and trimming; V, J and clone size are from that table. The table records about 240,000 clones, about 83% of them present only once. This CDR3 is 15 amino acids long. Losses at the gene ends were 6 bases for V and 3 bases for J; bases not matched to a gene: 5. In germline, CDR1 is SNHLY, CDR2 FYNNEI.

The chain couples TRBV2 to TRBJ2-1; TRBD2 matches at 10 bases. The TCR was taken from a woman in her forties who had been exposed to COVID-19. The sequencing input was PBMCs or T cells enriched from blood (not recorded which). For the CDR3, the DNA is TGTGCCAGCAGGGAGCGGGGGGGCCACTACAATGAGCAGTTCTTC. It is translated as CASRERGGHYNEQFF.